A single sample gave rise to the 32 T cell receptor beta chains below, sequenced in a study of blood T cell repertoires in COVID-19. The protocol was immunoSEQ multiplex PCR, while the TCRdb copy is restricted to in-frame clones and leaves out a portion. The repertoire includes some 300,000 clones, roughly 90% of them detected once, and around 9% sits in the top ten. The sequencing input was PBMCs or T cells enriched from blood (not recorded which). The source of these receptors is a woman aged 30 to 39 who had recovered from COVID-19.

The chain carries TRBV5-6 and TRBJ1-3, with D unclear. CDR3 length: 15 residues. V was clipped by 4 bases and J by 0 bases, with 11 bases between them. CDR1 and CDR2 from the germline V gene are SGHDT and YYEEEE. CDR3 protein: CASSNRQFSGNTIYF. CDR3 DNA: TGTGCCAGCAGCAACCGCCAGTTCTCTGGAAACACCATATATTTT.

The V and J genes are TRBV3-1 (or the pseudogene TRBV3-2) and TRBJ1-1; D is possibly TRBD1 (6 bases). The CDR3 is 14 amino acids. The germline CDR1 and CDR2 sequences are LGHDT and YNNKEL (reference sequence). With 4 bases removed from V and 2 bases from J, the gap between germline ends came to 11 bases. CDR3 sequence reads: CASSPKTGNTEAFF. CDR3 coding DNA: TGTGCCAGCAGCCCCAAGACAGGAAACACTGAAGCTTTCTTT.

The V gene is TRBV11-2, the J gene TRBJ1-1; TRBD1 matches 11 bases. This CDR3 has 17 residues. Germline V lookup: CDR1 SGHAT, CDR2 FQNNGV. Trimming at V came to 5 bases and at J to 0 bases, leaving 8 bases not matched to a gene. CDR3 sequence: CASSQGTGGTLNTEAFF. The CDR3 nucleotides read TGTGCCAGCAGCCAAGGGACAGGGGGAACTCTGAACACTGAAGCTTTCTTT.

The chain employs TRBV18 and TRBJ1-6; D unclear. Per germline, CDR1 KGHSH and CDR2 LQKENI. The CDR3 is made up of 16 amino acids. V was cut by 3 bases and J by 8 bases, with 17 bases left in between. The CDR3 DNA is TGTGCCAGCTCACCCTCCGGGAACAATTGGCATTCACCCCTCCACTTT. Translated, it gives CASSPSGNNWHSPLHF.

The CDR3 reads CASSQGIAGNEQFF. CDR3 DNA: TGTGCCAGCAGCCAAGGGATAGCGGGCAATGAGCAGTTCTTC. The chain employs TRBV3-1 (or the pseudogene TRBV3-2) and TRBJ2-1; 7 bases map to TRBD2. J was trimmed by 6 bases and V by 1 base; bases with no gene match: 3. The CDR3 spans 14 residues. The germline V gene has CDR1 LGHDT and CDR2 YNNKEL (reference sequence).

The chain has TRBV11-3 and TRBJ1-1; D is ambiguous. The ends were cut back, 2 bases at V and 5 bases at J, with 9 bases in the middle. Germline lookup yields CDR1 SGHNT and CDR2 YENEEA. This CDR3 has 13 amino acids. This chain's CDR3 is CASSLLTTTEAFF. CDR3 bases: TGTGCCAGCAGCTTATTGACAACAACTGAAGCTTTCTTT. The full variable domain, rest sourced from reference TRBV11-3 and TRBJ1-1, is EAGVVQSPRYKIIEKKQPVAFWCNPISGHNTLYWYLQNLGQGPELLIRYENEEAVDDSQLPKDRFSAERLKGVDSTLKIQPAELGDSAVYLCASSLLTTTEAFFGQGTRLTVV.

The chain employs TRBV20-1 and TRBJ1-6; D gene uncertain. The CDR3 contains 15 residues. Germline V lookup: CDR1 DFQATT, CDR2 SNEGSKA (reference sequence). The V end lost 3 bases, the J end lost 8 bases, and 17 bases lay between the germline ends. CDR3 in amino acids: CSASKPTRSDSPLHF. CDR3 bases: TGCAGTGCTAGTAAACCCACCCGTTCGGATTCACCCCTCCACTTT.

V gene TRBV7-5 combines with J gene TRBJ2-1; the table's D call, TRBD1, has no DNA check behind it. TRBV7-5 has pseudogene status. The CDR3 contains 16 residues. The CDR3 spells CARSLVLTPGGNEQFF. DNA of the CDR3: TGTGCCAGAAGCTTAGTTCTGACGCCAGGGGGCAATGAGCAGTTCTTC.

This clone was picked up a small number of times. This rearrangement joins TRBV19 to TRBJ2-6; 10 positions match TRBD1. The CDR3 spans 17 residues. CDR1 and CDR2 (germline): LNHDA, SQIVND (reference sequence). Trimming cost V 6 bases and J 4 bases; bases outside gene matches: 9. CDR3 coding DNA: TGTGCCAGTAGCTCCGGGACAGGGGTTTCCGGGGCCAACGTCCTGACTTTC. This encodes CASSSGTGVSGANVLTF. Drawing the rest from reference TRBV19 and TRBJ2-6, the complete variable domain is DGGITQSPKYLFRKEGQNVTLSCEQNLNHDAMYWYRQDPGQGLRLIYYSQIVNDFQKGDIAEGYSVSREKKESFPLTVTSAQKNPTAFYLCASSSGTGVSGANVLTFGAGSRLTVL.

This clone came up once. This chain uses TRBV10-3 with TRBJ1-6, with TRBD1 identical over 9 bases. Germline loops: CDR1 ENHRY, CDR2 SYGVKD. Trimming removed 5 bases from V and 8 bases from J; junction bases left unmatched: 4. CDR3 length equals 14 residues. CDR3 amino acids: CAISRDREYSPLHF. CDR3 DNA: TGTGCCATCAGTAGGGACAGGGAGTATTCACCCCTCCACTTT.

The genes are TRBV5-4 and TRBJ2-7, with D maybe TRBD2 (7 bases). Trimming took off 0 bases at V and 7 bases at J, with 17 bases between the two ends. The germline V gene encodes CDR1 SGHNT and CDR2 YYREEE (reference sequence). This CDR3 spans 15 amino acids. Written as DNA, the CDR3 is TGTGCCAGCAGCTTGGTGGGGGGGCGCTCGAGAGAGCAGTACTTC. It translates to CASSLVGGRSREQYF.

This chain's CDR3 is CASSLDRGDENIQYF. In nucleotides, the CDR3 is TGTGCCAGCAGTCTCGACAGGGGGGATGAAAACATTCAGTACTTC. The J gene is TRBJ2-4, the V gene TRBV6-5, with TRBD1 matching 9 bases. The ends lost 5 bases at V and 5 bases at J; junction bases unmatched: 7. In germline, CDR1 is MNHEY, CDR2 SVGAGI. The CDR3 is 15 residues long.

This rearrangement joins TRBV28 to TRBJ1-3, with D possibly matching TRBD1 (6 bases). Trimming pared 3 bases from V and 0 bases from J, leaving 15 bases between. The CDR3 runs 17 residues. Germline loops: CDR1 MDHEN, CDR2 SYDVKM. CDR3: CASSFGRDKYSGNTIYF. The CDR3, as DNA: TGTGCCAGCAGTTTCGGACGGGACAAATACTCTGGAAACACCATATATTTT.

The V call is TRBV4-2, the J call TRBJ2-5; 9 nucleotides agree with TRBD2. The CDR3 contains 18 residues. Germline CDR1 reads LGHNA; CDR2 reads YNFKEQ. Losses at the gene ends were 2 bases for V and 5 bases for J; bases not matched to a gene: 15. The CDR3 DNA follows: TGTGCCAGCAGCCAAATCGCGGGAGGGCCAATTCAGGGGGAGACCCAGTACTTC. This gives the protein CASSQIAGGPIQGETQYF.

V usage is TRBV19 and J usage is TRBJ1-5; no definite D call. The CDR3 length is 13 residues. CDR1 and CDR2 from the germline V gene are LNHDA and SQIVND (reference sequence). Trimming took 1 base from V and 4 from J, leaving 5 bases between them. CDR3 protein: CASSIGHNQPQHF. The CDR3 region has the DNA TGTGCCAGTAGTATAGGACATAATCAGCCCCAGCATTTT.

The chain links TRBV7-2 to TRBJ2-6, with D tentatively TRBD1 (5 bases). CDR1 and CDR2 (germline): SGHTA, FQGNSA. The CDR3 spans 18 residues. V was trimmed by 2 bases and J by 1 base, leaving 15 bases between them. CDR3 amino acids: CASSLPRRVGSGANVLTF. CDR3 nucleotide sequence: TGTGCCAGCAGCTTACCCCGCAGGGTTGGGTCTGGGGCCAACGTCCTGACTTTC.

The rearrangement links TRBV20-1 to TRBJ1-1; D unclear. V lost 3 bases, J lost 5 bases, and 16 bases lay in between. The CDR3 totals 14 residues. The germline CDR1 and CDR2 sequences are DFQATT and SNEGSKA (reference sequence). For the CDR3, the DNA is TGCAGTGCTAGTGTGGCAGAGGTGTATACTGAAGCTTTCTTT. Amino acids: CSASVAEVYTEAFF.

This chain connects TRBV6-5 to TRBJ1-2; 10 bases fit TRBD1. Germline lookup yields CDR1 MNHEY and CDR2 SVGAGI. With V trimmed by 7 bases and J by 8 bases, 7 bases remained unmatched. The CDR3 loop spans 13 amino acids. The CDR3 DNA is TGTGCCAGCATAAGACAGGGGGCGAGAGGCTACACCTTC. Protein sequence: CASIRQGARGYTF.

The chain combines TRBV7-6 with TRBJ2-7, with 10 bases lining up with TRBD1. Germline CDR1 reads SGHVS; CDR2 reads FNYEAQ. The CDR3 totals 15 residues. With 5 bases clipped from V and 3 bases from J, the junction kept 7 bases outside the gene matches. CDR3 nucleotides: TGTGCCAGCAGCCTGGGGGGACAGGGGTACTACGAGCAGTACTTC. It translates to CASSLGGQGYYEQYF.

V usage is TRBV19 and J usage is TRBJ1-1, with unresolved D. Per germline, CDR1 LNHDA and CDR2 SQIVND (reference sequence). V dropped 6 bases and J dropped 5 bases, with 16 bases sitting between them. CDR3 length equals 14 residues. The CDR3 DNA follows: TGTGCCAGTAGGACCGCCGAGGGTCGGACTGAAGCTTTCTTT. Amino acid sequence: CASRTAEGRTEAFF.

This chain connects TRBV2 to TRBJ2-3, with 8 positions matching TRBD1. The CDR3 is 15 amino acids. V was pared by 2 bases and J by 4 bases, with 5 bases of the junction left unmatched. Per the germline V gene, CDR1 is SNHLY and CDR2 is FYNNEI. The CDR3 here is CASSEQGAVADTQYF. The DNA of the CDR3 is TGTGCCAGCAGTGAACAGGGGGCTGTCGCAGATACGCAGTATTTT. Full variable domain (missing parts from reference TRBV2 and TRBJ2-3): EPEVTQTPSHQVTQMGQEVILRCVPISNHLYFYWYRQILGQKVEFLVSFYNNEISEKSEIFDDQFSVERPDGSNFTLKIRSTKLEDSAMYFCASSEQGAVADTQYFGPGTRLTVL.

The chain is built from TRBV5-6 and TRBJ1-1, with D unresolved. The V and J ends lost 1 base and 0 bases respectively, with 10 bases between them. The CDR3 consists of 15 residues. Germline V gene sequence: CDR1 SGHDT, CDR2 YYEEEE. CDR3: CASSLFGGMNTEAFF. CDR3 DNA sequence: TGTGCCAGCAGCTTGTTCGGCGGAATGAACACTGAAGCTTTCTTT.

The chain uses TRBV13 and TRBJ2-7, with 13 positions matching TRBD2. Germline V gene sequence: CDR1 PRHDT, CDR2 FYEKMQ (reference sequence). The length of the CDR3 is 22 residues. V gave up 3 bases and J gave up 6 bases; unmatched junction bases: 26. CDR3 nucleotides: TGTGCCAGCAGCTTCGGCTCGGGGAAACCGGGACTAGCGGGATCATGGGGCCTCGAGCAGTACTTC. Its translation: CASSFGSGKPGLAGSWGLEQYF.

This rearrangement joins TRBV3-1 (or the pseudogene TRBV3-2) to TRBJ2-2; TRBD2 might be the D (6 bases). CDR1 LGHDT and CDR2 YNNKEL come from the germline V gene (reference sequence). The CDR3 is made up of 16 amino acids. Trimming took off 4 bases at V and 4 bases at J, with 16 bases between the two ends. The CDR3 DNA reads TGTGCCAGCAGCCTTGGGACTGACTTGGGCACCGGGGAGCTGTTTTTT. This sequence encodes CASSLGTDLGTGELFF.

V is TRBV5-8 and J is TRBJ2-6; no definite D call. Between the trimmed V and J ends, which lost 3 bases and 0 bases, there was a span of 10 bases. Germline-derived CDR1 and CDR2 are SGHTS and YDEGEE. The CDR3 spans 16 residues. This CDR3 reads CASSSRGYSGANVLTF. CDR3 in DNA: TGTGCCAGCAGCTCCCGAGGATACTCTGGGGCCAACGTCCTGACTTTC. The entire variable domain, with the rest obtained from reference TRBV5-8 and TRBJ2-6, is as follows: EAGVTQSPTHLIKTRGQQATLRCSPISGHTSVYWYQQALGLGLQFLLWYDEGEERNRGNFPPRFSGRQFPNYSSELNVNALELEDSALYLCASSSRGYSGANVLTFGAGSRLTVL.

J is TRBJ2-7 and V is TRBV27, with 7 bases fitting TRBD2. The germline CDR1 and CDR2 sequences are MNHEY and SMNVEV (reference sequence). The length of the CDR3 is 15 residues. V trimming: 4 bases; J trimming: 2 bases; junction bases outside the gene matches: 8. In DNA form, the CDR3 reads TGTGCCAGCAGTTACTCTAGCGGAGCACCCTACGAGCAGTACTTC. Translating gives CASSYSSGAPYEQYF.

V is TRBV3-1 (or the pseudogene TRBV3-2) and J is TRBJ2-1; possible D gene TRBD2, 6 bases. The germline V gene encodes CDR1 LGHDT and CDR2 YNNKEL (reference sequence). The CDR3 is made up of 13 amino acids. V dropped 4 bases and J dropped 12 bases, with 16 bases sitting between them. CDR3 DNA sequence: TGTGCCAGCAGCCTCTGGGAGTCCGGGGGGCAGTTCTTC. Residues: CASSLWESGGQFF.

The CDR3 here is CASSYLFGNTEAFF. In nucleotides, the CDR3 is TGTGCCAGCAGTTACCTCTTCGGGAACACTGAAGCTTTCTTT. The V call is TRBV6-5, the J call TRBJ1-1; D remains unclear. CDR3 size: 14 residues. Germline-derived CDR1 and CDR2 are MNHEY and SVGAGI. Trimming removed 2 bases at V and 1 base at J, with 8 bases between.

The genes are TRBV7-9 and TRBJ2-1; D call uncertain. Germline values: CDR1 SEHNR, CDR2 FQNEAQ (reference sequence). The CDR3 sequence is 12 residues long. The V and J ends lost 2 bases and 9 bases respectively, with 8 bases between them. The DNA for the CDR3 is TGTGCCAGCAGCTTAAGTGGGCCTGAGCAGTTCTTC. Residues: CASSLSGPEQFF.

The rearrangement uses TRBV18 and TRBJ1-5; no clear D gene. V was pared by 6 bases and J by 0 bases, with 18 bases between. Germline V gene sequence: CDR1 KGHSH, CDR2 LQKENI. The CDR3 contains 17 residues. The CDR3 sequence is CASSTTTLQVSNQPQHF. The CDR3 nucleotides are TGTGCCAGCTCCACCACGACCCTGCAGGTTAGCAATCAGCCCCAGCATTTT.

In the case of this clone: Other DNA sequences in this sample translate to the same CDR3. The chain couples TRBV9 to TRBJ2-3; the match to TRBD2 covers 11 bases. V lost 4 bases, J lost 0 bases, and 4 bases stayed unmatched. The CDR3 is made up of 16 amino acids. CDR1 and CDR2 from the germline V gene are SGDLS and YYNGEE. The CDR3 sequence: CASSFRTSGSTDTQYF. CDR3 bases: TGTGCCAGCAGCTTTCGGACTAGCGGGAGCACAGATACGCAGTATTTT.

The J gene is TRBJ2-1, the V gene TRBV2; D gene uncertain. Trimming shortened V by 2 bases and J by 10 bases, and 9 bases separated the two germline ends. The germline V gene encodes CDR1 SNHLY and CDR2 FYNNEI. The CDR3 runs to 12 residues. The CDR3: CASSEIPPEQFF. As DNA, the CDR3 is TGTGCCAGCAGTGAAATCCCTCCGGAGCAGTTCTTC.